This passage covers 2 T cell receptor beta chains from one sample sequenced in a study of CD4 T cell repertoires in COVID-19. Only in-frame clones appear in the TCRdb table, and some are missing; sequencing was by immunoSEQ multiplex PCR. The repertoire consists of over 75,000 clones, with 83% occurring once and the leading ten covering about 0.58%. The sample consisted of CD4+ T cells from peripheral blood, taken after recovery from COVID-19. These receptors were obtained from a human donor who had COVID-19.

The rearrangement joins TRBV6-5 to TRBJ2-7; 7 nucleotides align to TRBD1. After removal of 7 bases from V and 4 bases from J, the junction contained 7 bases not matched to a gene. This CDR3 has 13 amino acids. Germline V gene lookup returns CDR1 MNHEY and CDR2 SVGAGI. In nucleotides, the CDR3 is TGTGCCAGCATTCTGACAGGGACGTACGAGCAGTACTTC. Translation gives CASILTGTYEQYF.

This rearrangement joins TRBV7-3 to TRBJ2-7; 8 bases align to TRBD2. Germline CDR1 is SGHTA and CDR2 is FQGTGA. The CDR3 has 16 residues. Losses at the gene ends were 2 bases for V and 12 bases for J; bases not matched to a gene: 18. The CDR3 protein is CASSLPGKRAGGAVYF. The CDR3 DNA reads TGTGCCAGCAGCTTACCGGGGAAGCGGGCGGGAGGAGCGGTGTACTTC.